The present entry profiles one TCR beta chain with its context. This clone showed up just a few times. No cognate antigen has been identified for it. The input lacks base qualities; no much larger clone sits a single base away. Inclusive of the bounding cysteine and phenylalanine, the CDR3 is 15 residues long. Kept here is only the CDR3 DNA, which spans 45 bases and is read in frame from base 1. The trim is 1 base for V and 1 base for J, with a gap of 7 bases between the germline ends. The germline V gene yields SGHAT for CDR1 and FQNNGV for CDR2. Healthy HIV-negative adults with no recently reported acute infections or vaccinations were included as donors. All donors were Caucasian adults living in Nashville, Tennessee, USA. CD4+ T cells were enriched through magnetic negative selection, after which naive cells were positively selected on CD45RA and the remaining negative fraction served as the memory subset. After blood collection by leukapheresis, PBMCs were isolated using Ficoll-Histopaque density gradient centrifugation and then cryopreserved in the vapor phase of liquid nitrogen. Analytical flow cytometry was used to check the purity and quantity of each magnetically sorted T cell population. From each sorted fraction, genomic DNA was isolated and quantified by UV absorbance on a Nanodrop 2000c.

TCR CDR3 regions were amplified from genomic DNA by multiplex PCR using the deep immunoSEQ assay. Extracted genomic DNA from each cell subset was distributed evenly across all wells of several immunoSEQ 96-well plates, and each plate was treated as a replicate. For sorted subsets, approximately 190 ng of genomic DNA, equivalent to 25,000 to 30,000 T cell genomes, went into each replicate PCR. The purified libraries were quantified using a Qubit 3.0 fluorometer, sized with a Bioanalyzer 2100, and then quantified again using the KAPA Library Quantification kit. Every immunoSEQ 96-well plate was sequenced on a separate single-read 150-cycle Illumina NextSeq 550 flow cell. As for how the authors treated the data: Because the immunoSEQ output included only junctional sequences and no quality scores, the filtering could not be the same as the filtering used for full-length reads. Sequences were annotated with PyIR, a Python wrapper for IgBLAST v1.9, using IMGT germline references to assign V/J genes and CDR3. Reads were removed for weak V/J assignments (E-value above 1e-6), missing CDR3, stop codons, out-of-frame junctions, or ambiguous translated residues. V3J clonotypes were defined as sequences sharing an identical inferred V gene, J gene, and CDR3 amino acid sequence. Percentage overlap between repertoires was computed as shared unique clonotypes divided by the size of the smaller repertoire. Three approaches were used to assess repertoire richness: RTK rarefaction, the Chao1 estimator, and Recon v2.1 estimates of unobserved clonotypes. Generation probabilities for all TCRbeta clonotypes obtained by the gDNA method from a handful of donors were computed using OLGA. Here the immuneACCESS table is served through TCRdb, limited to in-frame sequences with V and J called. Missing clones are a known gap in these copies; in checked studies unresolved V genes cover under half, and the rest lacks a known reason. V and J calls and clone size are as listed in that table; D and trimming were resolved from the DNA. The sample contains about 1.1 million clones, 60% to 85% of them found a single time. The top ten clones comprise about 0.89% of the sample.

These data originate in a study of shared clonotypes between healthy human individuals (dated by TCRdb to the early 2020s). Background on the whole study: The cohort included three men and a couple of women between 18 and 49 years of age. Leukapheresis yielded between about 0.85 and 10 billion PBMCs per donor. For each donor, three plates each were used for CD4 naive and CD4 memory, two plates were used for CD8 naive, and one plate was used for CD8 memory. To estimate repertoire size and how much clonotypes are shared between individuals, the study performed deep sequencing of blood TCR repertoires from roughly five healthy adults. Libraries were prepared and TCR repertoires were sequenced by different laboratories using diverse techniques, in order to increase sequencing depth and limit assay-specific biases. The study at large found these results: Pairwise subsampling led to the expectation that sequencing depth would affect the degree of clonotype sharing among donors. Even with the large sequencing depth, rarefaction of the sorted-subset datasets indicated that sequencing was incomplete. Clonotypes shared by all four sorted-subset donors showed higher generation probabilities than non-shared clonotypes. Naive subsets generally had larger estimated clonotype richness than memory subsets did. The genetic and exposure-history diversity represented was limited by the small number of donors. Sampling was restricted to blood, and TCR repertoires in tissues likely differ from the TCR repertoires found in blood. Sharing across a few donors was observed for about 5% of naive CD4, over 3% of naive CD8, over 2% of memory CD4, and over 0.3% of memory CD8 clonotypes.

This receptor was identified in a man aged 18 to 29 in good health. Some clones in this sample may be carry-over from other donors' samples. Sequenced: memory CD4+ T cells from PBMCs. Read against the paper, the sample's cell subset or site label means: CD45RA-negative fraction. The chain uses TRBV11-2 and TRBJ2-2; the D gene remains uncertain. The DNA sequence is given as TGTGCCAGCAGCTTAGTCGTCCGGAACACCGGGGAGCTGTTTTTT. This encodes CASSLVVRNTGELFF.